This TCR beta chain was identified during a study of response to subunit inactivated influenza vaccine. V was cut by 2 bases and J by 6 bases, with 19 bases left in between. CDR1 and CDR2 from the germline V gene are MNHEY and SVGEGT. The CDR3 is 16 amino acids. TCRdb ran MiXCR on the RT-PCR reads and lists one entry per CDR3 protein. The data hold around 490,000 distinct CDR3 sequences, with about 8% observed a single time. This clonotype was seen a few times. The origin of this receptor is a man between 50 and 70 years old who received an inactivated influenza vaccine. Sequenced material: PBMCs from blood, taken about 23 months after vaccination. This chain links TRBV6-2 or TRBV6-3 with TRBJ1-1; a possible D gene is TRBD1 (6 bases). CDR3 sequence (DNA): TGTGCCAGCAGTTACACAGGCCAGGGGCGATTCTCTGAAGCTTTCTTT. Translation: CASSYTGQGRFSEAFF.